The clone carrying this T cell receptor (beta chain) was observed a single time. The data were taken from a study of blood T cell repertoires in COVID-19. Study-wide background: PBMCs, B-cell-depleted T cells, or T cells were the source of the cDNA or gDNA that made up the material.

Participant-given clinical history determined each cohort assignment. V was clipped by 11 bases and J by 7 bases; unmatched bases: 16. The CDR3 covers 14 residues. Germline CDR1 reads WNHNN; CDR2 reads SYGVQD (reference sequence). Authors' analysis steps: By means of reference gene primer amplification, nucleated cell counts were estimated. Profiling relied on immunoSEQ multiplex PCR, and the TCRdb table lists in-frame clones only, not all of them. The V and J calls and clone size were taken over from that table, and D and trimming were inferred from the DNA. The sample contains roughly 290,000 clones, 90% of which appear only once.

The sequence was collected from a woman in her late teens or twenties with acute COVID-19. This chain uses TRBV10-1 with TRBJ2-5; 7 nucleotides line up with TRBD2. Sequenced sample: PBMCs or T cells enriched from blood (not recorded which). CDR3 residues: CAGLPGLLTGTQYF. The CDR3 coding sequence is TGCGCCGGCCTTCCGGGACTATTAACCGGGACCCAGTACTTC.